The T cell receptor (beta chain) under discussion was sequenced for a study of Graves' ophthalmopathy and Graves' hyperthyroidism. Study results and caveats: Most expanded thyroid clonotypes above 0.001 frequency also appeared in blood.

From germline, CDR1 is DFQATT and CDR2 SNEGSKA (reference sequence). V was pared by 4 bases and J by 4 bases, with 17 bases between. The CDR3 contains 14 residues. This clonotype has ten or more counts. The antigen is not known. The sequenced template was RNA, covering the TCR beta CDR3 region. After a first-round RT-PCR with HTBI primers, a second-round multiplex PCR was run. TCRdb independently ran MiXCR on the multiplex PCR reads; one entry per CDR3 protein. This table has about 620,000 distinct CDR3 sequences, about a fifth appearing once. The clonotype was recovered from a woman younger than 30 with stable Graves' hyperthyroidism. Some clones in this sample may be carry-over from other donors' samples. The sample consisted of peripheral blood. V gene TRBV20-1 combines with J gene TRBJ2-7; either TRBD1 or TRBD2 may supply D (6 bases each). The CDR3 region has the DNA TGCAGTGCTACGCCGGGGGACATGTTTTACGAGCAGTACTTC. Protein: CSATPGDMFYEQYF.